Listed below are T cell receptor beta chains from one sample, sequenced in a study of cytomegalovirus exposure and HLA in healthy donors. The data were produced by immunoSEQ multiplex PCR, yet TCRdb's version contains in-frame clones alone and is incomplete. This sample has approximately 69,000 clones, with 60% to 75% found just once. Sequencing input: PBMCs. The receptors derive from a man aged 35 to 55 in good health and CMV-seropositive. The CDR3 runs from the conserved cysteine through the conserved F or W. A D gene is named only where the DNA matches it firmly. Where a row states a size, it is once, few, many or the class of an expanded clone; other rows omit it.

.	TRBV4-1	TRBJ1-1	.	TGCGCCAGCAGCCCGCGCGGCAAGATGAACACTGAAGCTTTCTTT	CASSPRGKMNTEAFF
.	TRBV11-3	TRBJ2-3	TRBD2	TGTGCCAGCAGCTCCCCAGGGACTAGCGCTACATTAGCGGATACGCAGTATTTT	CASSSPGTSATLADTQYF
.	TRBV2	TRBJ2-5	TRBD2	TGTGCCAGCAGCCAAGGACTAGCGGGGGGCAGGACCCAGTACTTC	CASSQGLAGGRTQYF
once	TRBV7-9	TRBJ2-3	.	TGTGCCAGCAGGAGTAGCGGAGTCACAGATACGCAGTATTTT	CASRSSGVTDTQYF
.	TRBV25-1	TRBJ2-2	.	TGTGCCAGCACCTATTTCGACGGGGCCGGGGAGCTGTTTTTT	CASTYFDGAGELFF
once	TRBV11-2	TRBJ1-1	TRBD1	TGTGCCAGCAGCTCTACCGCGATAAACAGGGGGCTGAACACTGAAGCTTTCTTT	CASSSTAINRGLNTEAFF
.	TRBV29-1	TRBJ2-1	.	TGCAGCGTTCGTCTCTTCAATGAGCAGTTCTTC	CSVRLFNEQFF
once	TRBV18	TRBJ1-2	.	TGTGCCAGCTCTGACCAAAGTCAGGTGATGAAACATGGCTACACCTTC	CASSDQSQVMKHGYTF
few	TRBV5-4	TRBJ2-1	TRBD1	TGTGCCAGCAGCCCAGCTAAGGACAGGGGGGCCTACAATGAGCAGTTCTTC	CASSPAKDRGAYNEQFF
.	TRBV7-2	TRBJ1-2	.	TGTGCCAGCAGCTTAGTGGCAAGGGGTGGCTACACCTTC	CASSLVARGGYTF
.	TRBV5-5	TRBJ2-6	.	TGTGCCAGCAGCTTGGACGGAGACTCTGGGGCCAACGTCCTGACTTTC	CASSLDGDSGANVLTF
few	TRBV30	TRBJ2-5	.	TGTGCCTGGGATAAACGGGGTTCAAAAGAGACCCAGTACTTC	CAWDKRGSKETQYF
.	TRBV13	TRBJ1-1	.	TGTGCCAGCAGGGACAGTTACACTGAAGCTTTCTTT	CASRDSYTEAFF
few	TRBV5-1	TRBJ1-2	.	TGCGCCAGCAGCTTGGGGGGCGATGGCTACACCTTC	CASSLGGDGYTF
.	TRBV2	TRBJ2-5	TRBD1	TGTGCCAGCAGGCCCGGGACAGGGCGAGAGACCCAGTACTTC	CASRPGTGRETQYF
.	TRBV6-1	TRBJ2-3	.	TGTGCCAGCAGTGAGTTCTCCCCCGATACGCAGTATTTT	CASSEFSPDTQYF
few	TRBV2	TRBJ1-2	.	TGTGCCAGCAGTGAAAGTCCGGGAGCGAACTATGGCTACACCTTC	CASSESPGANYGYTF
.	TRBV4-1	TRBJ1-6	.	TGCGCCAGCAGCCAAGGGGCTGGTCAGCAGAAAATTAATTCACCCCTCCACTTT	CASSQGAGQQKINSPLHF
.	TRBV7-9	TRBJ1-1	.	TGTTCCAGCAGCTTATCTCGGAGTGAAGCTTTCTTT	CSSSLSRSEAFF
.	TRBV11-2	TRBJ1-2	.	TGTGCCAGCAGCTTAGACCGGAACTATGGCTACACCTTC	CASSLDRNYGYTF
.	TRBV7-2	TRBJ1-2	.	TGTGCCAGCAGCTTACGGGTGGACAGCTATGGCTACACCTTC	CASSLRVDSYGYTF
.	TRBV10-3	TRBJ1-6	.	TGTGCCATCAGTTGGGACAAGAATAATTCACCCCTCCACTTT	CAISWDKNNSPLHF
.	TRBV4-1	TRBJ2-7	.	TGCGCCAGCAGCCAAAGGGACATCCAGGGGTACGAGCAGTACTTC	CASSQRDIQGYEQYF
.	TRBV6-6	TRBJ2-7	TRBD1	TGTGCCACCAACCACGGGACAGGGATGTACGAGCAGTACTTC	CATNHGTGMYEQYF
once	TRBV28	TRBJ1-2	.	TGTGCCAGTAGCGCGGCAGGTGACTATGGCTACACCTTC	CASSAAGDYGYTF
.	TRBV30	TRBJ2-7	TRBD2	TGTGCCTGGAGTGTGGGGGGGGACGAGCAGTACTTC	CAWSVGGDEQYF
few	TRBV5-1	TRBJ2-1	TRBD2	TGCGCCAGCAGCTTACTAGCGGGGGGGGGCCGGAATGAGCAGTTCTTC	CASSLLAGGGRNEQFF
.	TRBV10-3	TRBJ1-2	TRBD1	TGTGCCATCAGTGGAACCCGGGACAGTTCCGTTAACTATGGCTACACCTTC	CAISGTRDSSVNYGYTF
few	TRBV6-6	TRBJ1-3	.	TGTGCCAGCAGCCCCCAGGACTATTCTGGAAACACCATATATTTT	CASSPQDYSGNTIYF
.	TRBV7-2	TRBJ1-1	.	TGTGCCAGCGTTAAAGGCCCGGGGGAGGGGACTGAAGCTTTCTTT	CASVKGPGEGTEAFF
.	TRBV29-1	TRBJ2-5	.	TGCAGCGTTGAATTCACCAGGGCCACTGAGACCCAGTACTTC	CSVEFTRATETQYF
.	TRBV4-3	TRBJ2-7	.	TGCGCCAGCAGCCAAGATTTAGGCGGCCGCTACGAGCAGTACTTC	CASSQDLGGRYEQYF
.	TRBV4-1	TRBJ1-5	.	TGCGCCAGCAGCCAAGTCGCGGGGGGAATCGGGAGCAATCAGCCCCAGCATTTT	CASSQVAGGIGSNQPQHF
.	TRBV5-1	TRBJ2-5	TRBD2	TGCGCCAGCAGCGGCGGGACTAGCGGGTTGGCCGAGACCCAGTACTTC	CASSGGTSGLAETQYF
few	TRBV7-8	TRBJ2-5	TRBD2	TGTGCCAGCAGCCGACTAGCGGGGGCCACGGGGGAGACCCAGTACTTC	CASSRLAGATGETQYF
.	TRBV7-2	TRBJ2-1	.	TGTGCCAGCAGCCAAATTTCCTACAATGAGCAGTTCTTC	CASSQISYNEQFF
.	TRBV5-4	TRBJ1-4	TRBD1	TGTGCCAGCAGCGACTCGACAGGGGCCCGAAGATTT	CASSDSTGARRF
.	TRBV7-8	TRBJ2-7	.	TGTGCCAGCAGCTTAGACAGAGCCTACGAGCAGTACTTC	CASSLDRAYEQYF
.	TRBV6-5	TRBJ2-3	.	TGTGCCAGCGGCGGGACAGATAGCACAGATACGCAGTATTTT	CASGGTDSTDTQYF
.	TRBV6-1	TRBJ1-2	TRBD1	TGTGCCAGCAGTGAAGATACAGGGGGCTACTATGGCTACACCTTC	CASSEDTGGYYGYTF
.	TRBV7-3	TRBJ2-3	TRBD2	TGTGCCAGCAGCTCGACTAGCGGTACAGATACGCAGTATTTT	CASSSTSGTDTQYF
few	TRBV29-1	TRBJ2-7	TRBD1	TGCAGCGTTTCTGACAGGGGAGTGTCCTACGAGCAGTACTTC	CSVSDRGVSYEQYF
.	TRBV18	TRBJ1-2	.	TGTGCCAGCTCACGGGGGCTTGGCTACACCTTC	CASSRGLGYTF
.	TRBV30	TRBJ2-4	TRBD2	TGTGCCTGTCGGGCCGGGGGGTCCAAAAACATTCAGTACTTC	CACRAGGSKNIQYF
.	TRBV7-9	TRBJ1-1	.	TGTGCCAGCAGCCCTCAGACAGGCACTGAAGCTTTCTTT	CASSPQTGTEAFF
.	TRBV7-6	TRBJ1-6	TRBD1	TGTGCCAGCAGCCCCCGACAGGGGTCGAGCTCCTATAATTCACCCCTCCACTTT	CASSPRQGSSSYNSPLHF